Reported below is one T cell receptor beta chain. No antigen is known for it. Constant-segment primers were used for 5'RACE, and the resulting TCR alpha and TCR beta cDNA libraries carried sample barcodes and UMIs. One entry per CDR3 protein, called by TCRdb with MiXCR from the 5' RACE reads. The sample consists of about 180,000 distinct CDR3 sequences, around a sixth of them appearing once. This entry belongs to a study of T-cell memory formation after mild COVID-19. Whole-study results and caveats: A second wave of clones peaked on day 37, and their SARS-CoV-2 specificity went unconfirmed.

The trim removed 0 bases at V and 5 bases at J, leaving 6 bases unmatched. The CDR3 loop spans 16 amino acids. Germline V lookup: CDR1 SGHRS, CDR2 YFSETQ. The sample was PBMCs or a T cell subset sorted from them (not recorded which). This TCR was recovered from a man younger than 35 who had mild COVID-19 (a few samples of this study predate the infection). Cell type and time point are not known. V gene TRBV5-1 combines with J gene TRBJ2-2; 8 bases fit TRBD1. CDR3 nucleotides: TGCGCCAGCAGCTTGGTTTCCAGGGGGCAAACCGGGGAGCTGTTTTTT. Translated: CASSLVSRGQTGELFF.